This T cell receptor (beta chain) is drawn from a study of beta chain features in type 1 diabetes. Every isolated RNA sample was fully reverse transcribed, so sequencing captured expressed TCRB transcripts. The method was immunoSEQ multiplex PCR; TCRdb's version includes in-frame clones alone and lacks a portion of them. The repertoire holds under 550,000 clones, with over 10% as singletons. At least ten counts were recorded for this clone. Sequencing was carried out using naive CD4+ T cells from blood. The sequence was collected from a woman between 18 and 29 years old in good health.

CDR3 loop: CASSLSGVHKNIQYF. DNA for the CDR3: TGTGCCAGCAGCCTAAGCGGAGTTCATAAAAACATTCAGTACTTC. This chain connects TRBV14 to TRBJ2-4, with D perhaps TRBD2 (5 bases). Per the germline V gene, CDR1 is SGHDN and CDR2 is FVKESK. The CDR3 consists of 15 residues. V was pared by 4 bases and J by 4 bases, with 14 bases between.